Included here is one TCR beta chain sequence, with context. This clonotype was seen repeatedly, ten times or more. The antigen it binds to is not known. One base away there is no much larger clone; base qualities are not given. This entry is derived from a study of T cells in Graves' hyperthyroidism and ophthalmopathy (dated by TCRdb to the late 2010s). With respect to the entire study: Peripheral blood was sampled at the time of initial diagnosis, prior to any treatment. The 85 to 100 discovery patients were randomly split 7:3 into training and test sets. Thyroid tissue and blood T-cell repertoires from several Graves' hyperthyroidism patients were also compared in the study. A discovery cohort of fewer than 110 patients, roughly 40 with Graves' ophthalmopathy and approximately 57 with stable Graves' hyperthyroidism, was used to find distinguishing TCR V-J signatures. The paper reports TCR Vbeta CDR3 sequencing of roughly 140 peripheral blood samples: under 45 ophthalmopathy, over 70 hyperthyroidism and about 17 progressor patients. Prospective prediction of ophthalmopathy was tested in an independent validation cohort consisting of about 20 hyperthyroidism patients and 15 to 17 patients who later progressed to ophthalmopathy. After blood sampling, hyperthyroidism patients were treated with methimazole at a starting dose of 30 mg daily, and ophthalmopathy patients were treated with high-dose intravenous methylprednisolone. What the study reported, not specific to this receptor: Most expanded thyroid clonotypes (frequency above 0.001) were also detected in blood, a finding suggesting that blood repertoires may reflect thyroid immune responses. During validation, the model predicted progression to ophthalmopathy a median of approximately 6 months ahead of onset, with around 71% sensitivity and roughly 75% specificity. Ophthalmopathy was separated from stable hyperthyroidism by a 13 V-J signature model, with approximately 89% sensitivity and about 81% specificity obtained in cross-validation and 80%/75% obtained in testing. Sample size was not statistically predetermined, and blinding of investigators to group allocation was not performed.

The hyperthyroidism patients were between 18 and 65 years old and newly diagnosed, with a disease duration of less than 2 months. Any patient with an uncontrolled infection, another autoimmune disease, pregnancy or lactation was excluded. Diagnoses were based on clinical symptoms, serum thyroxine and TRAb, thyroid ultrasound and orbital computed tomography. For progressor patients, blood was drawn at the first diagnosis of hyperthyroidism, before any ophthalmopathy symptoms had appeared. PBMCs were separated from 10 ml of fresh peripheral blood using Ficoll-Paque density gradient centrifugation. Progressor patients were first diagnosed with Graves' hyperthyroidism and then developed ophthalmopathy during follow-up. Total RNA was extracted using Trizol reagent, and RNA quality was assessed on an Agilent 2100 Bioanalyzer. The TCR beta CDR3 regions were amplified from RNA transcripts. The first round of RT-PCR for the TCR CDR3 was performed with the HTBI primer set and the Qiagen OneStep RT-PCR kit. Libraries were constructed in a second round of multiplex PCR, after which size selection and purification were performed. The libraries were sequenced on an Illumina HiSeq2000 using paired-end 100 bp reads. In the source study's methods: SOAPnuke was used to process the raw data, with reads discarded if the reads contained adapters or uncalled bases, had a mean Phred below 15, or lacked an exact constant-primer or identifier match. COPE v1.2.5 was used to merge the high-quality paired reads, and each unique nucleotide sequence was defined as a clonotype. Clonotypes were aligned to IMGT TRBV, TRBD and TRBJ reference segments using MiTCR v1.1. The analysis was restricted to V-J combinations with a frequency above 0.0001, which together covered roughly 99% of the repertoires. A TCS score was defined as the ratio of F50 (clonal expansion) to E x V (chaos), with BLOSUM62-based TCRdist applied between CDR3 peptides within each V-J. Welch's t-statistics and random forest reduced approximately 520 V-J features to around 14, which were used in a naive Bayes classifier (R e1071). The public sequencing data were trimmed at Q25 with fastp and processed into clonotypes with MiXCR by TCRdb, which kept only in-frame beta chains. When rows share a CDR3 protein, they turn into one entry using the most common DNA and genes. It is TCRdb's table, rather than the study itself, that gives the V and J calls and clone size. Within this sample are hundreds of thousands of distinct CDR3 sequences, with 11% to 15% of them counted one time only. Together, the top ten hold 5.5% to 7.5% of the sample.

The specimen was blood. The sequence derives from a woman aged 25 to 45 with Graves' hyperthyroidism that later progressed to Graves' ophthalmopathy.

CDR3 loop: CSASTGGGEKLFF. The DNA is TGCAGTGCTAGTACAGGGGGCGGTGAAAAACTGTTTTTT. The chain couples TRBV20-1 to TRBJ1-4; TRBD1 matches 9 bases in the middle. CDR3 length: 13 amino acids, cysteine to phenylalanine. Here the CDR3 DNA is all that survives: 39 bases in frame from base 1. At the junction V is shortened by 3 bases and J by 7 bases; bases outside the gene matches: 3. Reading the germline V gene (reference sequence) gives CDR1 DFQATT and CDR2 SNEGSKA.